Below are 4 T cell receptor beta chains sequenced from a single sample in a study of shared clonotypes between healthy human individuals. Profiled with immunoSEQ multiplex PCR; TCRdb holds only in-frame clones, not every one. The sample lists approximately 2,200,000 clones; roughly 91% were seen once. Terminally differentiated effector memory CD45RA+ cells were left out of the naive CD8 fraction, which was CD45RO-negative and positively selected for CCR7. Material for sequencing was naive CD8+ T cells from PBMCs. The receptors derive from a man aged 18 to 29 in good health. Some clones in this sample may be carry-over from other donors' samples.

This clone came up once. The gene calls are TRBV14 and TRBJ2-1; D ambiguous. The CDR3 has 15 residues. CDR1 is SGHDN, CDR2 FVKESK, per germline. The V gene lost 1 base and the J gene lost 5 bases, with 12 bases spanning the gap. Written as DNA, the CDR3 is TGTGCCAGCAGCCAAGGGATGGATTCCCACAATGAGCAGTTCTTC. It codes for CASSQGMDSHNEQFF.

The rearrangement uses TRBV5-1 and TRBJ1-2, with D possibly TRBD1 on 6 matching bases. From germline, CDR1 is SGHRS and CDR2 YFSETQ. The CDR3 contains 15 residues. V lost 4 bases to trimming and J lost 5 bases, with 18 bases between them. DNA of the CDR3: TGCGCCAGCAGCGTCGGAACAGGGTTCGGATATGGCTACACCTTC. It encodes CASSVGTGFGYGYTF.

The rearrangement joins TRBV4-1 to TRBJ2-1, with TRBD1 matching 10 bases. This CDR3 contains 15 residues. Germline V CDR1 and CDR2: MGHRA, YSYEKL. Trimming cost V 6 bases and J 0 bases; bases outside gene matches: 2. The CDR3 region is CASRRTGGSYNEQFF. In nucleotides, the CDR3 is TGCGCCAGCAGGCGGACAGGGGGCTCCTACAATGAGCAGTTCTTC.

The rearrangement uses TRBV7-9 and TRBJ2-7, with 9 bases aligning to TRBD2. Germline trimming cut 6 bases from V and 3 bases from J; bases unmatched to any gene: 12. Germline V gives CDR1 SEHNR, CDR2 FQNEAQ (reference sequence). The CDR3 is 16 amino acids. The CDR3 nucleotides read TGTGCCAGCAGGCTTACAGGAGCTAGCGGGGTCTACGAGCAGTACTTC. Its translation is CASRLTGASGVYEQYF.